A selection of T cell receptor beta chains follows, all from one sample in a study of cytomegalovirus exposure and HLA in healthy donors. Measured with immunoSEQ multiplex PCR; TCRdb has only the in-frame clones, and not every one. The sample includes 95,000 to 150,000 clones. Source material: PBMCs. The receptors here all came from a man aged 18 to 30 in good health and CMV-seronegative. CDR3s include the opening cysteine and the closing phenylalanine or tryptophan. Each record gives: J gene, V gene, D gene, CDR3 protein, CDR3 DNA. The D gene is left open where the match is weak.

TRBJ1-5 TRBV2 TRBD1 CASTGSGGANQPQHF TGTGCCAGCACGGGGTCAGGGGGAGCCAATCAGCCCCAGCATTTT
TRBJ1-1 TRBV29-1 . CSVEELSGERMNTEAFF TGCAGCGTTGAAGAGTTGTCAGGGGAAAGGATGAACACTGAAGCTTTCTTT
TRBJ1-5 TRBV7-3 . CASSLTGDSNQPQHF TGTGCCAGCAGCTTAACCGGGGATAGCAATCAGCCCCAGCATTTT
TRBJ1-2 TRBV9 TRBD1 CASSLLTGGYDGYTF TGTGCCAGCAGCTTGCTGACAGGGGGCTATGATGGCTACACCTTC
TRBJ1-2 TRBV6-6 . CASRSQGNGYTF TGTGCCAGCAGGTCACAGGGAAATGGCTACACCTTC
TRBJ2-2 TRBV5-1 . CASSPLASNTGELFF TGCGCCAGCAGCCCACTTGCGTCGAACACCGGGGAGCTGTTTTTT
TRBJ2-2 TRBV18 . CASSSTVTGELFF TGTGCCAGCTCATCGACAGTAACCGGGGAGCTGTTTTTT
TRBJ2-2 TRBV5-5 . CASNTARGNTGELFF TGTGCCAGCAATACGGCCAGGGGGAACACCGGGGAGCTGTTTTTT
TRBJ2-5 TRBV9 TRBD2 CASSLALGLAGPRETQYF TGTGCCAGCAGCCTCGCGCTCGGGCTAGCGGGACCAAGGGAGACCCAGTACTTC
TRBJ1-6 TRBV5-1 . CASRFVGGDQLPLHF TGCGCCAGCAGGTTCGTGGGAGGGGACCAGTTGCCCCTCCACTTT
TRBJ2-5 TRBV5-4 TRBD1 CASSSKTGLKTQYF TGTGCCAGCAGCTCCAAGACAGGGTTGAAGACCCAGTACTTC
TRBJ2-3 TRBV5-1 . CASSLELSTQYF TGCGCCAGCAGCTTGGAATTATCTACGCAGTATTTT
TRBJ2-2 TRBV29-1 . CSVGQNTGELFF TGCAGCGTTGGGCAGAACACCGGGGAGCTGTTTTTT
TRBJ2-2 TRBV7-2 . CASSPAGELFF TGTGCCAGTTCCCCGGCCGGGGAGCTGTTTTTT
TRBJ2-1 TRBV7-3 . CASSPRQASYNEQFF TGTGCCAGCAGCCCCCGACAGGCCTCCTACAATGAGCAGTTCTTC
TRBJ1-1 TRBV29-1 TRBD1 CSVKTGGLNTEAFF TGCAGCGTTAAGACAGGGGGCTTGAACACTGAAGCTTTCTTT
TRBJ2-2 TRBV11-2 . CASSDVSLGDVDTGELFF TGTGCCAGCAGTGATGTGTCATTAGGAGACGTCGACACCGGGGAGCTGTTTTTT
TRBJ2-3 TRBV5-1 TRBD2 CASSLRYSGGHSGTDTQYF TGCGCCAGCAGCTTGCGGTATAGCGGGGGGCACTCTGGCACAGATACGCAGTATTTT
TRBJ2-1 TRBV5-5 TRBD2 CASSFLWGGSYNEQFF TGTGCCAGCAGCTTCCTTTGGGGCGGGAGCTACAATGAGCAGTTCTTC
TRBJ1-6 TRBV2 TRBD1 CASRLLFHTGQGASPLHF TGTGCCAGCCGTCTCCTTTTTCATACGGGACAGGGGGCCTCACCCCTCCACTTT
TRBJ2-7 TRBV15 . CATSRRSIPPGEQYF TGTGCCACCAGCAGGAGAAGCATACCCCCGGGGGAGCAGTACTTC
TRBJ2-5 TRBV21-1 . CASTPIKPTGRQETQYF TGTGCCAGCACTCCAATCAAACCCACAGGGAGACAAGAGACCCAGTACTTC
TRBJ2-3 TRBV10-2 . CASSEGGKSRDTQYF TGCGCCAGCAGTGAGGGCGGGAAATCAAGGGATACGCAGTATTTT
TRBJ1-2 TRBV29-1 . CSVEDGNYGYTF TGCAGCGTTGAAGACGGTAATTATGGCTACACCTTC
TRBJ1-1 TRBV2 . CASRITGLGNTEAFF TGTGCCAGCAGAATCACAGGGTTGGGGAACACTGAAGCTTTCTTT
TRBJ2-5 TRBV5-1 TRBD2 CASSLSPAGEREQYF TGCGCCAGCAGCTTGTCCCCAGCGGGAGAGCGTGAGCAGTACTTC
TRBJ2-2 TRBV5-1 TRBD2 CASSLALAGVTNTGELFF TGCGCCAGCAGCTTGGCCCTAGCGGGAGTCACGAACACCGGGGAGCTGTTTTTT
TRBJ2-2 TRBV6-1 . CASSEPVTGELFF TGTGCCAGCAGCGAACCAGTTACCGGGGAGCTGTTTTTT
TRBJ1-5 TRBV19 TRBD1 CASSTTGGSYSNQPQHF TGTGCCAGTAGTACGACAGGGGGCTCTTATAGCAATCAGCCCCAGCATTTT
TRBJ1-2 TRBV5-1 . CASSSPGTSGYTF TGCGCCAGCAGCTCCCCAGGGACAAGTGGCTACACCTTC
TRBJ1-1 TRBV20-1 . CSALQGLDAFF TGCAGTGCCTTACAGGGATTGGACGCTTTCTTT
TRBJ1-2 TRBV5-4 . CASSLAAETYGYTF TGTGCCAGCAGCTTGGCGGCGGAGACCTATGGCTACACCTTC
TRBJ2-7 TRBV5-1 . CASSFRQNSYEQYF TGCGCCAGCAGCTTCAGGCAAAATTCCTACGAGCAGTACTTC
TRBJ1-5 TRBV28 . CASTSANQPQHF TGTGCCAGCACGAGCGCCAATCAGCCCCAGCATTTT
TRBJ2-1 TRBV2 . CATQTDRRSGEQFF TGTGCCACCCAGACCGACAGGCGTTCTGGTGAGCAGTTCTTC
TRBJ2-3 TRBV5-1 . CASRRQAGPLTDTQYF TGCGCCAGCAGGCGGCAGGCGGGGCCGCTCACAGATACGCAGTATTTT